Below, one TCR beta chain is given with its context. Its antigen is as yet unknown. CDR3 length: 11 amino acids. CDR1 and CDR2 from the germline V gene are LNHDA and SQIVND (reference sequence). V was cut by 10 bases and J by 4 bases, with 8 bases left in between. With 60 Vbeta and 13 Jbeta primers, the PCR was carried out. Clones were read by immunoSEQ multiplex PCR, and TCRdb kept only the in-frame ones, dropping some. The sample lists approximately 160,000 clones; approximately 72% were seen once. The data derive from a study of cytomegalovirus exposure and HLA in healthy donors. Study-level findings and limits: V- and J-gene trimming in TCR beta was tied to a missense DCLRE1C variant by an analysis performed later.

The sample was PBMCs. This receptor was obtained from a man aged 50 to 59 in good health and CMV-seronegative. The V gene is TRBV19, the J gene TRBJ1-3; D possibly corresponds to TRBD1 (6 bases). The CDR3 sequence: CAIGTGNTIYF. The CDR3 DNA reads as TGTGCCATAGGGACAGGAAACACCATATATTTT.